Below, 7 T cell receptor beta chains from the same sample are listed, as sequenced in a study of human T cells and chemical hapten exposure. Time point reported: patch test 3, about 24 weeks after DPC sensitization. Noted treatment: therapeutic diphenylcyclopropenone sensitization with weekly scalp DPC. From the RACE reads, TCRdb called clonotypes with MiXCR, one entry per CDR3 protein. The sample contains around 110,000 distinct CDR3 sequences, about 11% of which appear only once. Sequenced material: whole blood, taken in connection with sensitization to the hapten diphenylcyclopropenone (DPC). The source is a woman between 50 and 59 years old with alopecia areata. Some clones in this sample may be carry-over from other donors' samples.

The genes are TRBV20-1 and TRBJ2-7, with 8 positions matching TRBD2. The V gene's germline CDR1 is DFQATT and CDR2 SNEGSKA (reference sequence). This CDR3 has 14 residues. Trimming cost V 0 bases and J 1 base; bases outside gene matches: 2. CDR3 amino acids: CSARDRGGSYEQYF. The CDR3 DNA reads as TGCAGTGCTAGAGATCGGGGGGGGTCCTACGAGCAGTACTTC.

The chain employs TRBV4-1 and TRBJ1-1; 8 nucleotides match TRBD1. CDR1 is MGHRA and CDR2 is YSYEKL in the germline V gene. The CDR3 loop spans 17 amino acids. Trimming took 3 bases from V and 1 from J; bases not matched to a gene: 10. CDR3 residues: CASSQESGGFRNTEAFF. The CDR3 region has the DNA TGCGCCAGCAGCCAGGAGTCAGGGGGCTTTAGGAACACTGAAGCTTTCTTT.

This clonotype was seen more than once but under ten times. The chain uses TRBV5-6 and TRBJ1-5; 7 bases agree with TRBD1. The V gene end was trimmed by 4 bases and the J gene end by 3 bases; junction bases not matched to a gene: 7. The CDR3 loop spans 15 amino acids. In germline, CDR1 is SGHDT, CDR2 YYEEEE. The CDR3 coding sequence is TGTGCCAGCAGCATTCAGGGGGATTACAATCAGCCCCAGCATTTT. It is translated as CASSIQGDYNQPQHF.

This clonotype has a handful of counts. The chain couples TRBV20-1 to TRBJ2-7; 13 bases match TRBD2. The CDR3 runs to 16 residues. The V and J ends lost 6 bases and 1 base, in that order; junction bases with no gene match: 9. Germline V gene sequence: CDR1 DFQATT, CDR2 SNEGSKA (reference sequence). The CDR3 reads CSAYGTSGEQSYEQYF. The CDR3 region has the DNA TGCAGTGCCTATGGGACTAGCGGGGAACAGTCCTACGAGCAGTACTTC.

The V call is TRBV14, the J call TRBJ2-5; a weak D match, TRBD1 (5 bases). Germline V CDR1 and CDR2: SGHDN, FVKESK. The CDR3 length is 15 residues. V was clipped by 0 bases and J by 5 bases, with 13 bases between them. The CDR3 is CASSQDPQGLETQYF. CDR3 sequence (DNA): TGTGCCAGCAGCCAAGATCCCCAGGGTTTGGAGACCCAGTACTTC. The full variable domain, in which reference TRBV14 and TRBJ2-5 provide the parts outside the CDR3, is EAGVTQFPSHSVIEKGQTVTLRCDPISGHDNLYWYRRVMGKEIKFLLHFVKESKQDESGMPNNRFLAERTGGTYSTLKVQPAELEDSGVYFCASSQDPQGLETQYFGPGTRLLVL.

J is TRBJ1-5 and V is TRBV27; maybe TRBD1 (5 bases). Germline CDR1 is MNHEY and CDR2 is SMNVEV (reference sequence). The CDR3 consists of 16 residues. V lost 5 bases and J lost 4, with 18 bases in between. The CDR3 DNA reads TGTGCCAGCAGTCCCCTGACAGAATCGCGAAATCAGCCCCAGCATTTT. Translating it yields CASSPLTESRNQPQHF.

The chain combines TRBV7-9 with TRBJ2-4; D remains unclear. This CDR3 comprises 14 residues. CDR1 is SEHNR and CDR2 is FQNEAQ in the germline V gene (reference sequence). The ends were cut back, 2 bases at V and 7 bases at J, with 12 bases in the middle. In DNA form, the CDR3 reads TGTGCCAGCAGCTTATCTATGGGTTCGAACATTCAGTACTTC. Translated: CASSLSMGSNIQYF.